This T cell receptor (beta chain) was profiled in a study of cytomegalovirus exposure and HLA in healthy donors. Study-wide context: The approximately 720 first-cohort repertoires and the 120 or so validation repertoires shared the same platform, a later analysis reported.

Sequencing was performed with immunoSEQ multiplex PCR; in TCRdb, only in-frame clones are kept and a portion is missing. The repertoire includes about 220,000 clones, about 90% of them detected once, and roughly 1% sits in the top ten. Germline CDR1 SQVTM, CDR2 ANQGSEA. V was clipped by 7 bases and J by 5 bases, with 5 bases between them. This CDR3 comprises 10 residues. The chain has TRBV29-1 and TRBJ2-2; unclear D gene. Input material: PBMCs. The TCR originated in a woman in her late teens or twenties in good health and CMV-seronegative. The CDR3: CSAHTGELFF. The CDR3, as DNA: TGCAGCGCACATACCGGGGAGCTGTTTTTT.